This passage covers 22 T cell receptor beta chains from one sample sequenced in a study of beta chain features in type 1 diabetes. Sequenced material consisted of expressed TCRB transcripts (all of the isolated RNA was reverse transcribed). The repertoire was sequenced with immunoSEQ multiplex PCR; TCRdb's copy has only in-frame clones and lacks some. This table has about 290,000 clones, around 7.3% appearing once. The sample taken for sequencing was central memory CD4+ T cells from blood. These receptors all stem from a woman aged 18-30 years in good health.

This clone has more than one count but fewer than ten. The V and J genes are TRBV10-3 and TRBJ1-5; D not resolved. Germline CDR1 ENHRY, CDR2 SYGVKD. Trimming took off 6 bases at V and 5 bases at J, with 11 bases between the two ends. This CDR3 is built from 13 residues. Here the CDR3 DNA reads TGTGCCATCAGCCCAAAACACGATCAGCCCCAGCATTTT. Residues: CAISPKHDQPQHF.

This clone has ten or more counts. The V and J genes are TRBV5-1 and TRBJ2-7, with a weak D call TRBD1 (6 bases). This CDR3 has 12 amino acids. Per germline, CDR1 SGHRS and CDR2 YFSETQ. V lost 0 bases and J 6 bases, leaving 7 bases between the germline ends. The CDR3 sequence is CASSLDRVEQYF. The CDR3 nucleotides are TGCGCCAGCAGCTTGGACAGGGTCGAGCAGTACTTC.

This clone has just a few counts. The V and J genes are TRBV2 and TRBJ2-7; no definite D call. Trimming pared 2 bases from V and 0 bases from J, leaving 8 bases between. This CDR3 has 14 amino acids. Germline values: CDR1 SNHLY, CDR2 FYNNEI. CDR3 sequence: CASSERAASYEQYF. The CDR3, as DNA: TGTGCCAGCAGTGAAAGGGCAGCCTCCTACGAGCAGTACTTC.

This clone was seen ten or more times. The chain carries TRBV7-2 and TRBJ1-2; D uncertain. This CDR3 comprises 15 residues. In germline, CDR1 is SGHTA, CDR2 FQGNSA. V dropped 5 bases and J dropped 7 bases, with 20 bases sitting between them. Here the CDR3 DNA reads TGTGCCAGCAGCCCCGGACGATCTAATGCTTTTGGCTACACCTTC. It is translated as CASSPGRSNAFGYTF.

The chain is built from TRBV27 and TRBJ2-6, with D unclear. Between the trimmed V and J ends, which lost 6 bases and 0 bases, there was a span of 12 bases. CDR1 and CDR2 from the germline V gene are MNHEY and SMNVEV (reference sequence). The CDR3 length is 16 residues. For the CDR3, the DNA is TGTGCCAGCAGGCTTCTCAGCAGCTCTGGGGCCAACGTCCTGACTTTC. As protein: CASRLLSSSGANVLTF.

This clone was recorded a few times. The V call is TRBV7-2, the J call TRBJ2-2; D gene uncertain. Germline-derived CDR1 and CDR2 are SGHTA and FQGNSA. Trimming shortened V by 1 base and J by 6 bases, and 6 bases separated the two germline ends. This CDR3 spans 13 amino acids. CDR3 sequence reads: CASSLVVPGELFF. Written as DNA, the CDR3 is TGTGCCAGCAGCTTAGTGGTCCCCGGGGAGCTGTTTTTT.

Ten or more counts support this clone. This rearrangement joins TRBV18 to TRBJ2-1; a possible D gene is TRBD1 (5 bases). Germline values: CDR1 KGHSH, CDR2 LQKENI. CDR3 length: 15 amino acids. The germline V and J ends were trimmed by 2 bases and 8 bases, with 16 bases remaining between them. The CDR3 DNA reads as TGTGCCAGCTCACCAAACCCTTGGGGCCCCTATGAGCAGTTCTTC. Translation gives CASSPNPWGPYEQFF.

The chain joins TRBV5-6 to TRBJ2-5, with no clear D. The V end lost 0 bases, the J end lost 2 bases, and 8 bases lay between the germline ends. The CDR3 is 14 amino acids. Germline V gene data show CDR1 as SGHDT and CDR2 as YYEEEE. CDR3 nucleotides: TGTGCCAGCAGCTTGGAACTGGTACAAGAGACCCAGTACTTC. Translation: CASSLELVQETQYF.

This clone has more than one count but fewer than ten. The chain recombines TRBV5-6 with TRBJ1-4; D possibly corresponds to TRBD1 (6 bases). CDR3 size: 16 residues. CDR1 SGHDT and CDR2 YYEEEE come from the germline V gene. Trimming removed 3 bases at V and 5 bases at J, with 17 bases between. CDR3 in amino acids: CASSWGARVSNEKLFF. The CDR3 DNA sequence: TGTGCCAGCAGCTGGGGGGCCCGGGTCTCAAATGAAAAACTGTTTTTT.

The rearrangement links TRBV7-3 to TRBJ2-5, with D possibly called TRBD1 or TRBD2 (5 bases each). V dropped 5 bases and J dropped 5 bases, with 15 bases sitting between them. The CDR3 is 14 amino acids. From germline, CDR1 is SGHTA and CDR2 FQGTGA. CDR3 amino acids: CASSPGRIGETQYF. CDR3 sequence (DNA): TGTGCCAGCAGCCCGGGACGGATAGGGGAGACCCAGTACTTC.

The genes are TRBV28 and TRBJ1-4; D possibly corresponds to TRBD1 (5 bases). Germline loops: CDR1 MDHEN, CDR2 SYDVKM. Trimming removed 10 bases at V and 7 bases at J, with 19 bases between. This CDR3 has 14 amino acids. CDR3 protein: CATETAGLVEKLFF. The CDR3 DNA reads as TGTGCCACCGAGACTGCAGGGTTGGTTGAAAAACTGTTTTTT.

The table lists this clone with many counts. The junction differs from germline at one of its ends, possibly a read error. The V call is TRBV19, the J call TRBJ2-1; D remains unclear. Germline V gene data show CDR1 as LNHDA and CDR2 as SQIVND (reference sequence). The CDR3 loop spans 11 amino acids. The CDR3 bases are TGTGCCAGTAGTACACTCAATCAGCAGTTCTTC. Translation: CASSTLNQQFF.

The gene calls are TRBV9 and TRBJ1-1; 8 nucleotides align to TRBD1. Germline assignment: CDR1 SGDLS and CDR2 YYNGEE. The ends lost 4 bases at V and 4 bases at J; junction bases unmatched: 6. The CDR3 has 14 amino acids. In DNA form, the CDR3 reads TGTGCCAGCAGCCCCCAGGGGGCGAGCACTGAAGCTTTCTTT. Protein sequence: CASSPQGASTEAFF.

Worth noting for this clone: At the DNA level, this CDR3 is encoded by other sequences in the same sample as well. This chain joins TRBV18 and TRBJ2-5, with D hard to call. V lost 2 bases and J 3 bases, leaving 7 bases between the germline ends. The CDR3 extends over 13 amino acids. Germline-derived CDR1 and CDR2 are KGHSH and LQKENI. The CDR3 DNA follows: TGTGCCAGCTCACCAACCCAGAAAGAGACCCAGTACTTC. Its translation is CASSPTQKETQYF.

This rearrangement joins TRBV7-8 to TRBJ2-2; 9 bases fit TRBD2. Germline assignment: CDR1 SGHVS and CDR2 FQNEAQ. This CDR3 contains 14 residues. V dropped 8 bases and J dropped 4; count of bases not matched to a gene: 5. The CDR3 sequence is CASRLAGITGELFF. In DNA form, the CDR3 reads TGTGCCAGCCGGCTAGCGGGGATCACCGGGGAGCTGTTTTTT. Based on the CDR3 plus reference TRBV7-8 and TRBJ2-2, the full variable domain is GAGVSQSPRYKVAKRGQDVALRCDPISGHVSLFWYQQALGQGPEFLTYFQNEAQLDKSGLPSDRFFAERPEGSVSTLKIQRTQQEDSAVYLCASRLAGITGELFFGEGSRLTVL.

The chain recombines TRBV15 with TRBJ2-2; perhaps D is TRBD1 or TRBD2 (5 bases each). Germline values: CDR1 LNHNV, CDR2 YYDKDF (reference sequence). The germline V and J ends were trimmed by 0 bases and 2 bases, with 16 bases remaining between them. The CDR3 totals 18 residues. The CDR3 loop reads CATSRDNRGSLNTGELFF. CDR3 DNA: TGTGCCACCAGCAGAGATAACCGGGGCAGCTTAAACACCGGGGAGCTGTTTTTT. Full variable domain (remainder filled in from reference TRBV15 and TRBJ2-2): DAMVIQNPRYQVTQFGKPVTLSCSQTLNHNVMYWYQQKSSQAPKLLFHYYDKDFNNEADTPDNFQSRRPNTSFCFLDIRSPGLGDTAMYLCATSRDNRGSLNTGELFFGEGSRLTVL.

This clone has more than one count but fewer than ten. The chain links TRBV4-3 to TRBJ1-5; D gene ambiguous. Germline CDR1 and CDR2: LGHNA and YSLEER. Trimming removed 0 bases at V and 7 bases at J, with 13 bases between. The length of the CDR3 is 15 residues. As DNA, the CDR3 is TGCGCCAGCAGCCAAGAAGGCCGGCCAGACCAGCCCCAGCATTTT. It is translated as CASSQEGRPDQPQHF.

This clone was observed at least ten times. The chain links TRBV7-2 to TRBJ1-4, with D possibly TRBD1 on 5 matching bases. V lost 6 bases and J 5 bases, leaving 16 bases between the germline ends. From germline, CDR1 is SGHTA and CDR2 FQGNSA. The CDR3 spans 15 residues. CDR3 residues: CASRSAGTWNEKLFF. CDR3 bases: TGTGCCAGCAGGTCCGCAGGGACTTGGAATGAAAAACTGTTTTTT.

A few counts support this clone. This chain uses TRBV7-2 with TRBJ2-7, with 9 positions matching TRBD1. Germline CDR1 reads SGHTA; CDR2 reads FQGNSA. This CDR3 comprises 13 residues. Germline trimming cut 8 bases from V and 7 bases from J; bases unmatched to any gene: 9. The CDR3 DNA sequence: TGTGCCAGCCCGGGACAGGGACAAGGAGAGCAGTACGTC. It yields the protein CASPGQGQGEQYV.

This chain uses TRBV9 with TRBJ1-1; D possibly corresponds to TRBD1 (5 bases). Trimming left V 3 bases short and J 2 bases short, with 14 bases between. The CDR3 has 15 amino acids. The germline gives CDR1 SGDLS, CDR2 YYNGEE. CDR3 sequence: CASSAGRWVNTEAFF. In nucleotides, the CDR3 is TGTGCCAGCAGCGCAGGGAGGTGGGTAAACACTGAAGCTTTCTTT.

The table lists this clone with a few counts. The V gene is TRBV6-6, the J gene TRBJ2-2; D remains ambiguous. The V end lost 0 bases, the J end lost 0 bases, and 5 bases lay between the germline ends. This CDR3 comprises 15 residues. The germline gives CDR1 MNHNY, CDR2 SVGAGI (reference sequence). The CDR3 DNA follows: TGTGCCAGCAGTTACTCGGTCTCGAACACCGGGGAGCTGTTTTTT. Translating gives CASSYSVSNTGELFF.

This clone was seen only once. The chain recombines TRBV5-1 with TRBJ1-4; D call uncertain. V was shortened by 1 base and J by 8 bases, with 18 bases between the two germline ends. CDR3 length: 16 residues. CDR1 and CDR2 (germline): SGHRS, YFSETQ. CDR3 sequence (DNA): TGCGCCAGCAGCTTGTTTGGCGACCGCACTACCGAAAAACTGTTTTTT. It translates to CASSLFGDRTTEKLFF. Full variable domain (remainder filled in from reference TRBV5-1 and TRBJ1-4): KAGVTQTPRYLIKTRGQQVTLSCSPISGHRSVSWYQQTPGQGLQFLFEYFSETQRNKGNFPGRFSGRQFSNSRSEMNVSTLELGDSALYLCASSLFGDRTTEKLFFGSGTQLSVL.